A selection of T cell receptor beta chains follows, all from one sample in a study of CD8 T cells in ankylosing spondylitis. MiXCR, run by TCRdb on the 5' RACE reads, gives a single entry per CDR3 protein. Of approximately 240,000 distinct CDR3 sequences listed, about 24% are singletons. Input material: blood, either unsorted or a sorted T cell fraction (not recorded which). The source is a male donor with ankylosing spondylitis or in good health (not recorded which). Both conserved end residues are part of each CDR3. D genes are given only for firm matches. Size is stated for part of the rows, as once, few or many counts, or as a class when the clone is expanded.

cdr3_aa: CASSPVRERQPQHF
cdr3_nt: TGTGCCAGCTCACCAGTCAGGGAGCGTCAGCCCCAGCATTTT
j_call: TRBJ1-5
v_call: TRBV18
d_call: -
clone_size: many

cdr3_aa: CASRGSTDTQYF
cdr3_nt: TGTGCCAGCAGGGGTAGCACAGATACGCAGTATTTT
j_call: TRBJ2-3
v_call: TRBV27
d_call: -
clone_size: many

cdr3_aa: CASSFSTGELFF
cdr3_nt: TGTGCCAGCAGTTTCAGTACCGGGGAGCTGTTTTTT
j_call: TRBJ2-2
v_call: TRBV27
d_call: -
clone_size: many

cdr3_aa: CASSETSGGSDTQYF
cdr3_nt: TGTGCCAGCAGCGAGACTAGCGGGGGGAGTGATACGCAGTATTTT
j_call: TRBJ2-3
v_call: TRBV7-2
d_call: TRBD2
clone_size: -

cdr3_aa: CSAPSQRSSSYNEQFF
cdr3_nt: TGCAGTGCTCCTTCCCAGAGGTCGAGCTCCTACAATGAGCAGTTCTTC
j_call: TRBJ2-1
v_call: TRBV20-1
d_call: -
clone_size: -

cdr3_aa: CASSQVSGIGETQYF
cdr3_nt: TGTGCCAGCAGCCAAGTATCTGGGATCGGGGAGACCCAGTACTTC
j_call: TRBJ2-5
v_call: TRBV4-2
d_call: -
clone_size: many

cdr3_aa: CASSGLYEQYF
cdr3_nt: TGTGCCAGCAGTGGATTATACGAGCAGTACTTC
j_call: TRBJ2-7
v_call: TRBV28
d_call: -
clone_size: once

cdr3_aa: CSVRTGTDIQYF
cdr3_nt: TGCAGCGTGAGGACAGGGACGGACATTCAGTACTTC
j_call: TRBJ2-4
v_call: TRBV29-1
d_call: TRBD1
clone_size: many

cdr3_aa: CASSFTVPGMQETQYF
cdr3_nt: TGTGCCAGCAGCTTTACAGTTCCCGGGATGCAGGAGACCCAGTACTTC
j_call: TRBJ2-5
v_call: TRBV11-2
d_call: -
clone_size: -

cdr3_aa: CASSQGLAGGLTGELFF
cdr3_nt: TGTGCCAGCAGCCAGGGACTAGCGGGGGGCTTAACCGGGGAGCTGTTTTTT
j_call: TRBJ2-2
v_call: TRBV4-2
d_call: TRBD2
clone_size: -

cdr3_aa: CATSRDAEETQYF
cdr3_nt: TGTGCCACCAGCAGAGATGCCGAAGAGACCCAGTACTTC
j_call: TRBJ2-5
v_call: TRBV15
d_call: -
clone_size: many

cdr3_aa: CASSPRMDTEAFF
cdr3_nt: TGTGCCAGCTCACCACGCATGGACACTGAAGCTTTCTTT
j_call: TRBJ1-1
v_call: TRBV18
d_call: -
clone_size: -

cdr3_aa: CASSPRQGRGANVLTF
cdr3_nt: TGTGCCAGCAGCCCTCGACAGGGTCGCGGGGCCAACGTCCTGACTTTC
j_call: TRBJ2-6
v_call: TRBV7-6
d_call: TRBD1
clone_size: -

cdr3_aa: CASSTRGRAGYNEQFF
cdr3_nt: TGTGCCAGCAGTACCAGGGGGCGGGCCGGGTACAATGAGCAGTTCTTC
j_call: TRBJ2-1
v_call: TRBV6-2/TRBV6-3
d_call: TRBD1
clone_size: few

cdr3_aa: CASSLRETRTDEQYF
cdr3_nt: TGTGCCAGCAGCTTACGTGAGACTAGGACGGACGAGCAGTACTTC
j_call: TRBJ2-7
v_call: TRBV7-2
d_call: -
clone_size: many

cdr3_aa: CSVELHNEQFF
cdr3_nt: TGCAGCGTTGAACTCCACAATGAGCAGTTCTTC
j_call: TRBJ2-1
v_call: TRBV29-1
d_call: -
clone_size: many

cdr3_aa: CSARRSLSYEQYF
cdr3_nt: TGCAGTGCTAGAAGAAGCCTCTCCTACGAGCAGTACTTC
j_call: TRBJ2-7
v_call: TRBV20-1
d_call: -
clone_size: once

cdr3_aa: CASSEEGTGIFHEQYF
cdr3_nt: TGTGCCAGCAGTGAAGAAGGGACAGGGATCTTCCACGAGCAGTACTTC
j_call: TRBJ2-7
v_call: TRBV6-1
d_call: TRBD1
clone_size: -

cdr3_aa: CASSALQGQDNEQFF
cdr3_nt: TGTGCCAGCAGCGCCCTACAGGGGCAGGACAATGAGCAGTTCTTC
j_call: TRBJ2-1
v_call: TRBV11-1
d_call: TRBD1
clone_size: many

cdr3_aa: CASSNRANLDGYTF
cdr3_nt: TGTGCCAGCTCCAACCGGGCTAATTTGGATGGCTACACCTTC
j_call: TRBJ1-2
v_call: TRBV18
d_call: -
clone_size: -

cdr3_aa: CSASSTPQETQYF
cdr3_nt: TGCAGTGCTAGTTCGACCCCACAGGAGACCCAGTACTTC
j_call: TRBJ2-5
v_call: TRBV20-1
d_call: -
clone_size: -

cdr3_aa: CSAGDGQGAPDEQYF
cdr3_nt: TGCAGTGCTGGGGACGGACAGGGGGCTCCTGATGAGCAGTACTTC
j_call: TRBJ2-7
v_call: TRBV20-1
d_call: TRBD1
clone_size: -

cdr3_aa: CASSLWGDRDVSQYF
cdr3_nt: TGTGCCAGCAGTTTATGGGGGGACAGGGATGTGTCGCAGTACTTC
j_call: TRBJ2-7
v_call: TRBV28
d_call: TRBD1
clone_size: -

cdr3_aa: CASSMRQGGTYNSPLHF
cdr3_nt: TGTGCCAGTAGTATGAGGCAGGGCGGAACCTATAATTCACCCCTCCACTTT
j_call: TRBJ1-6
v_call: TRBV19
d_call: -
clone_size: many

cdr3_aa: CASTVTGAYEQYF
cdr3_nt: TGTGCCAGCACTGTGACAGGAGCCTACGAGCAGTACTTC
j_call: TRBJ2-7
v_call: TRBV6-1
d_call: -
clone_size: few